This TCR beta chain was found in a study of T cell responses to AZD1222 COVID-19 vaccine (dated by TCRdb to the early 2020s). Broadly, across the study: Because spike-specific TCR depth and breadth did not differ between the two schedules, AZD1222 recipients who got a second dose at roughly 4 weeks were pooled with those who got a second dose at roughly 12 weeks. A total of just over 230 trial participants underwent TCR sequencing, of whom around 200 received two doses of AZD1222 and about 26 received two doses of the MenACWY control vaccine. Trial participants were enrolled into age subgroups of 18-55, 56-69 and 70-plus years, which contained about 150, 27 and 61 TCR-sequenced participants, respectively. Results the study describes overall, beyond this receptor: The whole spike protein was spanned by vaccine-associated CD4 TCRs, and dominant responses were seen in regions 160-218 and 743-854. Participants were mostly white British, with more females than males. The authors suggested clonal diversity may have been underestimated. Conclusions about previously exposed vaccinees are limited, since just 5 or 6 AZD1222 recipients were seropositive for SARS-CoV-2 at baseline. No day 14 peak-response samples were available, so repertoires were characterized only after the peak T cell response. The 56-69-year group was small, and its depth increase did not reach significance, likely because of low power. Nearly half of unique spike-specific TCRs reportedly recognized epitopes outside regions mutated in the B.1.351 and B.1.1.7 variants. After two AZD1222 doses, spike-specific TCR breadth and depth were significantly higher than at day 0 and than in MenACWY recipients.

The CDR3 regions of human TCRbeta chains were analyzed by immunosequencing. The original methods were these. TCRs in the repertoires were compared against a reference library of SARS-CoV-2-specific TCRs that had been generated with the MIRA antigen-specificity platform. Breadth meant the fraction of unique TCRs that were SARS-CoV-2-associated, whereas depth meant the fraction of total T cells that were SARS-CoV-2-associated. Each spike-specific TCR was assigned to its reactive spike region and to a CD4 or CD8 class using the MIRA data. Log10-transformed breadth and depth values were compared by one-way ANOVA with Sidak's multiple comparisons tests. The immuneACCESS repertoire file appears here via TCRdb, limited to in-frame rearrangements. These files lack a portion of the clones; in checked studies, under half of the deficit traces to unresolved V genes, and the cause of the others is not known. V, J and clone size reflect that table, while D and trimming were determined from the DNA. This sample gives 150,000 to 200,000 clones in total; over 80% of them show up just once. Of the sample, approximately 1.4% is held by the ten largest clones.

Sample time point, as interpreted from the label and publication: baseline before first vaccination. The vaccinee samples were drawn from two UK trials, COV001 and COV002, one of which was a single-blind randomized controlled phase 2/3 trial testing AZD1222 (ChAdOx1 nCoV-19) in healthy adults. Trial participant PBMC samples were collected at day 0 and day 28 after the second dose for TCRbeta chain sequencing. On this clone itself: It has no known antigen specificity. Base qualities were left out, and no much larger clone turns up one base away.

The source of this sequence is an adult in good health. The sample was peripheral blood, taken on day 0 of AZD1222 vaccination.

CDR3 reads: CASSDSEGLGGYTF. The base sequence is TGTGCCAGCAGTGACTCTGAAGGGTTGGGCGGCTACACCTTC. The sequence is built from TRBV6-4 and TRBJ1-2, with no reliable assignment of the D segment. The CDR3 holds 14 amino acids from the cysteine to the phenylalanine. Just CDR3 DNA is preserved here, 42 bases in frame from base 1. Trimming costs V 0 bases and J 8 bases, and their ends lie 13 bases apart. CDR1 is given as MRHNA and CDR2 as SNTAGT, both from the germline V gene.